A single sample is the source of the 17 T cell receptor beta chains below, sequenced in a study of blood T cells in healthy people across ages (dated by TCRdb to between 2015 and 2017). Receptors were amplified or captured by 5' RACE. TCRdb lists the instrument as Illumina HiSeq 2500. A second PCR of roughly 6 to 11 cycles was run with a J-beta primer mix and a sample-barcoded 5' primer. Using fastp at Q25 and MiXCR, TCRdb reprocessed the public reads and kept productive beta chains. Rows with a matching CDR3 protein are joined into one entry that keeps the most common DNA and genes. This sample is represented by approximately 880,000 distinct CDR3 sequences; around 46% of them were singletons. The top ten constitute around an eighth of the sample. Specimen: blood. The receptors shown here come from a man aged 25 to 40 in good health.

This clonotype was seen more than once but under ten times. The chain is built from TRBV6-5 and TRBJ2-1, with 8 bases aligning to TRBD1. The CDR3 runs 14 residues. Germline values: CDR1 MNHEY, CDR2 SVGAGI. The junction had 5 bases not matched to a gene; V was cut back by 4 bases and J by 6 bases. The DNA for the CDR3 is TGTGCCAGCAGTTTGCGGGACAGGTTCAATGAGCAGTTCTTC. It is translated as CASSLRDRFNEQFF.

V gene TRBV7-2 combines with J gene TRBJ1-2, with 9 bases lining up with TRBD1. The V gene end was trimmed by 6 bases and the J gene end by 7 bases; junction bases not matched to a gene: 9. Germline assignment: CDR1 SGHTA and CDR2 FQGNSA. The CDR3 is made up of 14 amino acids. The CDR3 DNA reads TGTGCCAGCAGTGAGGGACAGGGATTCCGTGGCTACACCTTC. The encoded protein is CASSEGQGFRGYTF.

This sequence joins TRBV11-3 and TRBJ1-1; D unresolved. In germline, CDR1 is SGHNT, CDR2 YENEEA. Trimming took off 5 bases at V and 5 bases at J, with 12 bases between the two ends. This CDR3 is built from 13 residues. The CDR3 loop is CASSPPGYTEAFF. Written as DNA, the CDR3 is TGTGCCAGCAGCCCCCCGGGGTATACTGAAGCTTTCTTT.

This chain links TRBV10-3 with TRBJ2-3, with TRBD1 matching 8 bases. Germline CDR1 and CDR2: ENHRY and SYGVKD. CDR3 length: 13 amino acids. Germline trimming cut 4 bases from V and 6 bases from J; bases unmatched to any gene: 3. The CDR3 reads CAISGTGSDTQYF. CDR3 DNA sequence: TGTGCCATCAGTGGGACAGGGTCCGATACGCAGTATTTT.

This clonotype was counted a single time. The V gene is TRBV20-1, the J gene TRBJ2-1, with 7 bases identical to TRBD2. The ends lost 6 bases at V and 8 bases at J; junction bases unmatched: 16. CDR3 length equals 15 residues. Germline V lookup: CDR1 DFQATT, CDR2 SNEGSKA (reference sequence). Written as DNA, the CDR3 is TGCAGTGCCCAGGGAAGTGGCGGGGGAGTCTATGAGCAGTTCTTC. Protein product: CSAQGSGGGVYEQFF.

The CDR3: CASSKGRGLGKNIQYF. CDR3 DNA: TGTGCCAGCAGCAAAGGAAGGGGACTCGGCAAAAACATTCAGTACTTC. The rearrangement joins TRBV21-1 to TRBJ2-4; TRBD2 is the table's D call, not checked against the DNA. TRBV21-1 is tagged as a pseudogene. CDR3 length: 16 residues.

This clonotype has ten or more counts. The gene calls are TRBV11-2 and TRBJ2-3, with D perhaps TRBD2 (6 bases). The V and J ends lost 6 bases and 0 bases respectively, with 16 bases between them. The germline V gene encodes CDR1 SGHAT and CDR2 FQNNGV. CDR3 length equals 16 residues. As DNA, the CDR3 is TGTGCCAGCAGGTCCCTGATGGGGGGAAGCACAGATACGCAGTATTTT. Residues: CASRSLMGGSTDTQYF.

V gene TRBV12-3 or TRBV12-4 combines with J gene TRBJ1-4, with D perhaps TRBD1 (5 bases). The CDR3 runs to 15 residues. V gave up 3 bases and J gave up 8 bases, with 16 bases separating them. Written as DNA, the CDR3 is TGTGCCAGCAGTTTGTTTGGCCTCGGGGACGAAAAACTGTTTTTT. Encoded protein: CASSLFGLGDEKLFF.

This clonotype came up a few times. For the CDR3, the DNA is TGTGCCAGCAGCTTAATCGCGAACACTGAAGCTTTCTTT. This encodes CASSLIANTEAFF. The rearrangement joins TRBV7-9 to TRBJ1-1; D is unclear. The germline gives CDR1 SEHNR, CDR2 FQNEAQ (reference sequence). The CDR3 is 13 amino acids. V lost 2 bases and J lost 1, with 5 bases in between. Full variable domain (remainder filled in from reference TRBV7-9 and TRBJ1-1): DTGVSQNPRHKITKRGQNVTFRCDPISEHNRLYWYRQTLGQGPEFLTYFQNEAQLEKSRLLSDRFSAERPKGSFSTLEIQRTEQGDSAMYLCASSLIANTEAFFGQGTRLTVV.

This clonotype has just one count. This chain uses TRBV2 with TRBJ2-2; D may be TRBD1 or TRBD2 (5 bases each). Trimming took 6 bases from V and 0 from J, leaving 14 bases between them. This CDR3 spans 16 amino acids. Germline CDR1 is SNHLY and CDR2 is FYNNEI. CDR3 nucleotide sequence: TGTGCCAGCAGCGTCTTCGGGGCGGCGAACACCGGGGAGCTGTTTTTT. It translates to CASSVFGAANTGELFF.

The gene calls are TRBV4-1 and TRBJ2-1, with 10 bases fitting TRBD2. This CDR3 is 13 amino acids long. Germline CDR1 and CDR2: MGHRA and YSYEKL. The V segment lost 4 bases and the J segment 7 bases; nucleotides outside the gene matches: 1. The CDR3 sequence: CASSPLAGNEQFF. CDR3 nucleotides: TGCGCCAGCAGCCCACTAGCGGGGAATGAGCAGTTCTTC.

Here the CDR3 reads CASSEPGQGFYEQYF. CDR3 coding DNA: TGTGCCAGCAGCGAACCGGGACAGGGGTTCTACGAGCAGTACTTC. This sequence joins TRBV6-6 and TRBJ2-4, with 10 bases aligning to TRBD1. The J call may be faulty, since TRBJ2-7 better matches the DNA end. CDR1 and CDR2 (germline): MNHNY, SVGAGI (reference sequence). The CDR3 is 15 residues long.

The CDR3 is CASSSGGAEQFF. CDR3 bases: TGTGCCAGCAGTTCGGGGGGCGCTGAGCAGTTCTTC. The chain uses TRBV6-6 and TRBJ2-1; D possibly corresponds to TRBD2 (7 bases). Trimming cost V 4 bases and J 9 bases, with 10 bases left between them. The CDR3 is 12 amino acids. Germline V CDR1 and CDR2: MNHNY, SVGAGI (reference sequence).

The V gene is TRBV12-3 or TRBV12-4, the J gene TRBJ2-1; D tentatively fits TRBD1 or TRBD2 (5 bases each). V was pared by 7 bases and J by 0 bases, with 13 bases between. The CDR3 runs to 15 residues. DNA for the CDR3: TGTGCCAGCACCCAAAAGGGGAGCTCCTACAATGAGCAGTTCTTC. This translates into CASTQKGSSYNEQFF.

In its sample, this clonotype was seen many times. The chain has TRBV4-3 and TRBJ2-1, with 10 bases lining up with TRBD1. J lost 7 bases, V lost 6 bases, and 9 bases had no gene match. The CDR3 covers 15 residues. The germline CDR1 and CDR2 sequences are LGHNA and YSLEER. CDR3 amino acids: CASRRDGQGGNEQFF. CDR3 nucleotides: TGCGCCAGCAGGCGGGACGGACAGGGGGGAAATGAGCAGTTCTTC.

The V call is TRBV21-1, the J call TRBJ1-1; whether TRBD1, the table's D call, matches the DNA was not checked. TRBV21-1 is tagged as a pseudogene. The CDR3 runs 14 residues. CDR3 residues: CASSKPGHFSRAFF. The CDR3 DNA sequence: TGTGCCAGCAGCAAGCCAGGACACTTCTCGCGGGCTTTCTTT.

The rearrangement joins TRBV20-1 to TRBJ2-3, with 8 bases aligning to TRBD2. The CDR3 contains 17 residues. The V gene's germline CDR1 is DFQATT and CDR2 SNEGSKA (reference sequence). V shed 6 bases and J 1 base; nucleotides not matched to a gene: 15. In DNA, the CDR3 is TGCAGTGCCCGCGACGGGGGGGCTAGCCGAGGCACAGATACGCAGTATTTT. Translating gives CSARDGGASRGTDTQYF.